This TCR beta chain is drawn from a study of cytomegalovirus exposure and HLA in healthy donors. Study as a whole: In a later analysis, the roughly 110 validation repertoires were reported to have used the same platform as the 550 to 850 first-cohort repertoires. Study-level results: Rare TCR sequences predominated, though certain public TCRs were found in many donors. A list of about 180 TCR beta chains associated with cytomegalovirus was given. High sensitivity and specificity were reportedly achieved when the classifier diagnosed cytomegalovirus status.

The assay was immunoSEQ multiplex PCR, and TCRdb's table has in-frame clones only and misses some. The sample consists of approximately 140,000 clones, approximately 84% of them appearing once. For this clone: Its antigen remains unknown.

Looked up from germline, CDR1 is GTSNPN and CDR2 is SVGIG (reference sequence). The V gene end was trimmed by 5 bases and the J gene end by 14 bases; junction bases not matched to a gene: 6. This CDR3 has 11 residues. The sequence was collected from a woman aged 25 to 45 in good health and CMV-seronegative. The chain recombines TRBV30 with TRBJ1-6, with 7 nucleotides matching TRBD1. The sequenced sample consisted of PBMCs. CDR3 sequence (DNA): TGTGCCTGGGAAAGGACAGGCGCCCTCCACTTT. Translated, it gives CAWERTGALHF.